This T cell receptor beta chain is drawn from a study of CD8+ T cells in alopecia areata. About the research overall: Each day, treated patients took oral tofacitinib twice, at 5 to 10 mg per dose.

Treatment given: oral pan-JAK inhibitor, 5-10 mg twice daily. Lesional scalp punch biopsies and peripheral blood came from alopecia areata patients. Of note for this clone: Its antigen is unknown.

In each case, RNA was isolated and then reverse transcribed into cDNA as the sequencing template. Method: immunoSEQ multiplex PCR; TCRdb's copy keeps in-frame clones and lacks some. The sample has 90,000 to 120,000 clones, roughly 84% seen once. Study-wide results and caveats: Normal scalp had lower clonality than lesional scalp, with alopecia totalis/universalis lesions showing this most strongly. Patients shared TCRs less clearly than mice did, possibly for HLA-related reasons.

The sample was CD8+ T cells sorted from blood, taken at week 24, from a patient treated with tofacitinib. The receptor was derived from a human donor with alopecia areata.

The CDR3 is CASSYKMNTEAFF. The DNA of the CDR3 is TGTGCCAGCAGTTACAAGATGAACACTGAAGCTTTCTTT. The chain employs TRBV6-6 and TRBJ1-1; D is undetermined. Germline values: CDR1 MNHNY, CDR2 SVGAGI (reference sequence). Deletions cut 2 bases from V and 0 bases from J, with 4 bases between. The CDR3 has 13 amino acids.